This T cell receptor beta chain was observed in a study of blood T cell repertoires in COVID-19. Either two negative PCRs, clearance, or symptom resolution qualified Cohort 3 donors as recovered. Repertoires were generated with immunoSEQ multiplex PCR, while TCRdb's copy carries only in-frame clones and drops some. The sample includes more than 300,000 clones, about 92% of them seen just once. Germline lookup yields CDR1 LGHDT and CDR2 YNNKEL (reference sequence). Trimming took off 6 bases at V and 6 bases at J, with 18 bases between the two ends. CDR3 length equals 16 residues. The source is a woman aged 25-40 years who had recovered from COVID-19. The sequencing sample was made of PBMCs or T cells enriched from blood (not recorded which). This chain joins TRBV3-1 (or the pseudogene TRBV3-2) and TRBJ1-6, with unresolved D. The CDR3 DNA sequence: TGTGCCAGCAGAACAGCCTCCGGAATCGCTAATTCACCCCTCCACTTT. Residues: CASRTASGIANSPLHF.